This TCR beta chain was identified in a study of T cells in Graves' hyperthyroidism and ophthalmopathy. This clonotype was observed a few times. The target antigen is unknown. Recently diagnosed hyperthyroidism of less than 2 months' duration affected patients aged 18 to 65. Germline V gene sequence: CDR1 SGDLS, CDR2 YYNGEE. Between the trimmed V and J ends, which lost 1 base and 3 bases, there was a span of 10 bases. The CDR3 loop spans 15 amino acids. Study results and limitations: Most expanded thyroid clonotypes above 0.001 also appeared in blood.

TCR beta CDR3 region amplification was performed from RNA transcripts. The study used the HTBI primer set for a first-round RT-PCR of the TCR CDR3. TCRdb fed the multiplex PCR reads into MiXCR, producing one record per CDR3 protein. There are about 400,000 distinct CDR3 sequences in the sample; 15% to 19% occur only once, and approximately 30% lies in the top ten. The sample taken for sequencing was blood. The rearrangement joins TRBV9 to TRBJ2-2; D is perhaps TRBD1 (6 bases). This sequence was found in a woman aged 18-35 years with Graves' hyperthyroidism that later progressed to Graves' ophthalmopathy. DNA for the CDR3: TGTGCCAGCAGCGTAACAGGGACGGACACCGGGGAGCTGTTTTTT. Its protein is CASSVTGTDTGELFF.